Each of the 18 T cell receptor beta chains below was sequenced from the same sample in a study of blood T cell repertoires in COVID-19. Sequencing used immunoSEQ multiplex PCR; TCRdb keeps in-frame clones, though not all of them. The sample lists fewer than 350,000 clones, over 85% occurring once. Material: peripheral blood. The receptors here all came from a woman aged 60-75 years with COVID-19, enrolled during active disease.

The sample holds one count of this clone. The chain is built from TRBV29-1 and TRBJ1-1; TRBD1 matches at 9 bases. The CDR3 spans 14 residues. Germline V gives CDR1 SQVTM, CDR2 ANQGSEA. V lost 5 bases and J lost 10; bases outside the gene matches: 14. The DNA for the CDR3 is TGCAGCGTTTCTCTCACGGGACAGGGAAGCGGAGCTTTCTTT. This gives the protein CSVSLTGQGSGAFF.

The rearrangement joins TRBV28 to TRBJ2-7; D is perhaps TRBD2 (6 bases). From germline, CDR1 is MDHEN and CDR2 SYDVKM. V lost 1 base to trimming and J lost 2 bases, with 12 bases between them. The CDR3 consists of 15 residues. In DNA, the CDR3 is TGTGCCAGCAGTTTATTAGGGACTGGGACCTACGAGCAGTACTTC. It is translated as CASSLLGTGTYEQYF.

Remarks on this clone: Other DNA sequences in this specimen translate into the identical CDR3. The rearrangement links TRBV27 to TRBJ2-7; D unclear. CDR1 and CDR2 (germline): MNHEY, SMNVEV (reference sequence). V gave up 4 bases and J gave up 4 bases, with 5 bases separating them. The CDR3 has 11 amino acids. For the CDR3, the DNA is TGTGCCAGCAGTTCCGGTTACGAGCAGTACTTC. As protein: CASSSGYEQYF.

This clone has just a few counts. V is TRBV19 and J is TRBJ1-5; D unresolved. Germline V gene lookup returns CDR1 LNHDA and CDR2 SQIVND (reference sequence). The CDR3 spans 16 residues. V lost 3 bases and J lost 0, with 12 bases in between. In DNA, the CDR3 is TGTGCCAGTAGTATGTTTCAGGCCTATAGCAATCAGCCCCAGCATTTT. This translates into CASSMFQAYSNQPQHF.

The CDR3 nucleotides read TGCGCCAGCAGGGAGAAACGGTTAAGTTTTGAGACCCAGTACTTC. This encodes CASREKRLSFETQYF. The chain links TRBV10-2 to TRBJ2-5; D unclear. This CDR3 spans 15 amino acids. With 6 bases removed from V and 5 bases from J, the gap between germline ends came to 19 bases. Germline CDR1 reads WSHSY; CDR2 reads SAAADI.

J is TRBJ2-2 and V is TRBV6-6; TRBD2 is a possible D gene (5 bases). CDR3 length: 15 amino acids. Looked up from germline, CDR1 is MNHNY and CDR2 is SVGAGI (reference sequence). V gave up 6 bases and J gave up 5 bases, with 16 bases separating them. CDR3 in amino acids: CASSPEGPSTGELFF. The CDR3 coding sequence is TGTGCCAGCAGCCCCGAGGGCCCGAGTACCGGGGAGCTGTTTTTT.

The CDR3 bases are TGCGCCAGCAGCCAAGATCGGGTCCTACACTACGAGCAGTACTTC. Protein sequence: CASSQDRVLHYEQYF. V gene TRBV4-1 combines with J gene TRBJ2-7; no definite D call. From germline, CDR1 is MGHRA and CDR2 YSYEKL. This CDR3 has 15 residues. V lost 0 bases and J lost 3, with 12 bases in between.

The genes are TRBV7-2 and TRBJ2-1; tentatively, D is TRBD1 (6 bases). This CDR3 contains 15 residues. The V end was cut by 5 bases, the J end by 3 bases, with 14 bases between. CDR1 and CDR2 from the germline V gene are SGHTA and FQGNSA. Here the CDR3 reads CASSPDRFLYNEQFF. In DNA, the CDR3 is TGTGCCAGCAGCCCCGACAGGTTCCTCTACAATGAGCAGTTCTTC.

V gene TRBV20-1 combines with J gene TRBJ1-1; D remains ambiguous. The V gene's germline CDR1 is DFQATT and CDR2 SNEGSKA (reference sequence). CDR3 size: 11 residues. V was cut by 5 bases and J by 11 bases, with 15 bases left in between. DNA of the CDR3: TGCAGTGCTCCCCGCTGGGCATCCGCTTTCTTT. Amino acids: CSAPRWASAFF.

The chain is built from TRBV28 and TRBJ2-1; D possibly corresponds to TRBD2 (5 bases). With 2 bases removed from V and 2 bases from J, the gap between germline ends came to 7 bases. The germline CDR1 and CDR2 sequences are MDHEN and SYDVKM. The CDR3 sequence is 14 residues long. CDR3 loop: CASSLTGTYNEQFF. The DNA of the CDR3 is TGTGCCAGCAGTTTAACGGGGACCTACAATGAGCAGTTCTTC. The whole variable domain, filled in from reference TRBV28 and TRBJ2-1, reads DVKVTQSSRYLVKRTGEKVFLECVQDMDHENMFWYRQDPGLGLRLIYFSYDVKMKEKGDIPEGYSVSREKKERFSLILESASTNQTSMYLCASSLTGTYNEQFFGPGTRLTVL.

The chain couples TRBV29-1 to TRBJ1-1, with D perhaps matching TRBD1 (5 bases). Germline CDR1 and CDR2: SQVTM and ANQGSEA. Trimming stripped 2 bases from V and 6 bases from J, with 10 bases between. This CDR3 contains 12 residues. This chain's CDR3 is CSVEQGRAEAFF. The CDR3 nucleotides read TGCAGCGTTGAACAGGGAAGGGCTGAAGCTTTCTTT. Using reference TRBV29-1 and TRBJ1-1 for the parts outside the CDR3, the full variable domain is SAVISQKPSRDICQRGTSLTIQCQVDSQVTMMFWYRQQPGQSLTLIATANQGSEATYESGFVIDKFPISRPNLTFSTLTVSNMSPEDSSIYLCSVEQGRAEAFFGQGTRLTVV.

The rearrangement links TRBV14 to TRBJ2-2; D may be TRBD2 (5 bases). The V end lost 5 bases, the J end lost 6 bases, and 13 bases lay between the germline ends. Germline CDR1 and CDR2: SGHDN and FVKESK. This CDR3 has 14 residues. CDR3 loop: CASSYGGGAGELFF. The DNA of the CDR3 is TGTGCCAGCAGCTACGGCGGAGGAGCCGGGGAGCTGTTTTTT.

V usage is TRBV28 and J usage is TRBJ2-3, with unresolved D. V was pared by 1 base and J by 8 bases, with 4 bases between. Germline CDR1 is MDHEN and CDR2 is SYDVKM. The CDR3 totals 11 residues. CDR3 protein: CASSLSGTQYF. The CDR3 DNA follows: TGTGCCAGCAGTTTATCGGGTACGCAGTATTTT.

This sequence joins TRBV5-1 and TRBJ2-3; TRBD2 matches at 7 bases. Germline V CDR1 and CDR2: SGHRS, YFSETQ. Unmatched junction bases numbered 7, after V lost 6 bases and J lost 0 bases. CDR3 length: 15 residues. The CDR3 DNA reads as TGCGCCAGCACCGTGACGGGGGGTAGCACAGATACGCAGTATTTT. It specifies CASTVTGGSTDTQYF.

The CDR3 reads CASSKVDSTYGYTF. The CDR3 DNA reads as TGTGCCAGTAGTAAGGTCGACAGCACCTATGGCTACACCTTC. The chain has TRBV19 and TRBJ1-2; tentative D call: TRBD1 (5 bases). V was trimmed by 4 bases and J by 4 bases, leaving 13 bases between them. The CDR3 is 14 residues long. Per the germline V gene, CDR1 is LNHDA and CDR2 is SQIVND (reference sequence).

The rearrangement uses TRBV7-3 and TRBJ2-1; 7 bases are a match to TRBD1. Germline values: CDR1 SGHTA, CDR2 FQGTGA. The CDR3 contains 16 residues. V was clipped by 3 bases and J by 0 bases; unmatched bases: 5. CDR3 sequence: CASSFDRDVSYNEQFF. The DNA of the CDR3 is TGTGCCAGCAGCTTTGACAGGGACGTCTCCTACAATGAGCAGTTCTTC.

This clone occurred once. V gene TRBV5-6 combines with J gene TRBJ2-2; 7 nucleotides align to TRBD2. The CDR3 loop spans 17 amino acids. Germline V lookup: CDR1 SGHDT, CDR2 YYEEEE. The trim removed 2 bases at V and 1 base at J, leaving 8 bases unmatched. The CDR3 sequence is CASSLNGGGKNTGELFF. In DNA, the CDR3 is TGTGCCAGCAGCTTAAATGGCGGGGGAAAGAACACCGGGGAGCTGTTTTTT.

This clone was seen once. The V and J genes are TRBV19 and TRBJ1-1; 10 nucleotides agree with TRBD1. The V segment lost 3 bases and the J segment 3 bases; nucleotides outside the gene matches: 10. Germline values: CDR1 LNHDA, CDR2 SQIVND (reference sequence). This CDR3 contains 17 residues. CDR3 sequence reads: CASSISGTGVADTEAFF. The CDR3 DNA follows: TGTGCCAGTAGTATTTCCGGGACAGGGGTGGCTGACACTGAAGCTTTCTTT.